Below, one T cell receptor beta chain is given with its context. These data come from a study of blood T cell repertoires in COVID-19. Study details: Whether acute or convalescent, the COVID-19 samples came from the United States, Italy and Spain. PBMCs, B-cell-depleted T cells, or T cells provided the cDNA or gDNA that made up the material.

Participants came from around 25 US areas, aged roughly 18 to 95 years. Cohort placement rested on clinical history that participants reported themselves. Only in-frame clones appear in the TCRdb table, and some are missing; sequencing was by immunoSEQ multiplex PCR. The sample contains under 350,000 clones, 80% to 90% of which appear only once. J gave up 4 bases and V 3 bases, and 4 bases lay outside the gene matches. CDR1 is DFQATT, CDR2 SNEGSKA, per germline (reference sequence). This CDR3 region has 14 residues. Sequenced material: PBMCs or T cells enriched from blood (not recorded which). This TCR was recovered from a woman aged 40 to 49 with acute COVID-19. J is TRBJ2-3 and V is TRBV20-1; 10 nucleotides align to TRBD2. DNA for the CDR3: TGCAGTGCTAGTGCTAGCGGGGGAGCAGATACGCAGTATTTT. Encoded protein: CSASASGGADTQYF.